This T cell receptor (beta chain) was captured by sequencing in a study of shared clonotypes between healthy human individuals. Overall study: Participating donors consisted of a couple of women and a few men aged 18 to 49.

This clone has only a few counts. Authors' data handling: Quality scores were absent from the junction-only immunoSEQ sequences, so filtering differed. Data came from immunoSEQ multiplex PCR; TCRdb stores just in-frame clones and leaves some out. Clone size and V and J calls were adopted from that table, with D and trimming inferred from the DNA. The sample contains over 75,000 clones, almost 70% of which appear only once. Germline V CDR1 and CDR2: GTSNPN, SVGIG (reference sequence). This CDR3 region has 13 residues. Deletions cut 8 bases from V and 4 bases from J, with 17 bases between. This sequence was found in a man younger than 45 in good health. Sequences were obtained from memory CD8+ T cells sorted from blood. Subset specified: CD45RO+ cells pooled with CCR7-negative TemRA cells. The rearrangement joins TRBV30 to TRBJ1-2, with D perhaps matching TRBD1 (5 bases). CDR3 loop: CARQQGDSYGYTF. For the CDR3, the DNA is TGTGCCCGACAGCAGGGAGATAGCTATGGCTACACCTTC.